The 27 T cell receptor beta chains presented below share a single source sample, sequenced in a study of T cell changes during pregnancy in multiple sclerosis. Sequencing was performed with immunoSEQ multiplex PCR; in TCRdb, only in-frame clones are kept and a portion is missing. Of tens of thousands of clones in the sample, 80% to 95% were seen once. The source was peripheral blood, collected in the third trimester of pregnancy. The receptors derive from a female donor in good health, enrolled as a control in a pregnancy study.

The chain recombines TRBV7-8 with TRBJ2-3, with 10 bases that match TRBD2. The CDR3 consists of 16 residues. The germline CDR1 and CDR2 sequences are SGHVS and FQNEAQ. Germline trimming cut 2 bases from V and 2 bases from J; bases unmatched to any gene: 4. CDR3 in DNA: TGTGCCAGCAGCTTATTGAGCGGGAGGGACACAGATACGCAGTATTTT. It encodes CASSLLSGRDTDTQYF.

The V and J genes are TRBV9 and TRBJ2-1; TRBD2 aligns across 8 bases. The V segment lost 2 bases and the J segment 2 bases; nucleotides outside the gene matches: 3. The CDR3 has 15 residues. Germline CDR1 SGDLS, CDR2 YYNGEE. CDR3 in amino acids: CASSVSGVTYNEQFF. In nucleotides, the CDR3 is TGTGCCAGCAGCGTTAGCGGGGTTACCTACAATGAGCAGTTCTTC.

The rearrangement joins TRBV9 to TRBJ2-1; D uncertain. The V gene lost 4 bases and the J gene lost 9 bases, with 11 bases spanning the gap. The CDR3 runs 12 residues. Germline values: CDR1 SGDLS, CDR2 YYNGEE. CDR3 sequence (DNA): TGTGCCAGCAGCCGCCATCTACCTGAGCAGTTCTTC. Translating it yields CASSRHLPEQFF.

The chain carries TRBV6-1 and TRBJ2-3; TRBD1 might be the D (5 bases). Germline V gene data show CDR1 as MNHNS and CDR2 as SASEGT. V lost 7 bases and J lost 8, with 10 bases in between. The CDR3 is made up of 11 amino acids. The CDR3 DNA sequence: TGTGCCAGCAATCAGGGTCCTACGCAGTATTTT. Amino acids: CASNQGPTQYF.

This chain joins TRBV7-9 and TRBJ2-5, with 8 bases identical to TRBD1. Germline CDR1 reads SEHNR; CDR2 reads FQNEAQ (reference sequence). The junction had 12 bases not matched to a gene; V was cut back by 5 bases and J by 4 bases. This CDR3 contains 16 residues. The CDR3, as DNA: TGTGCCAGCAGCCCGACCTACAGGGGGACGGGAGAGACCCAGTACTTC. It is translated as CASSPTYRGTGETQYF.

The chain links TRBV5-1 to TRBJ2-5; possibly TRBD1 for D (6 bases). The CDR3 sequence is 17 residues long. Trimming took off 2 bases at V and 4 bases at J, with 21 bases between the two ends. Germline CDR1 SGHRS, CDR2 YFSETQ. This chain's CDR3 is CASSFGLGAVGGETQYF. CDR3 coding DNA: TGCGCCAGCAGCTTCGGGTTGGGGGCGGTTGGTGGAGAGACCCAGTACTTC. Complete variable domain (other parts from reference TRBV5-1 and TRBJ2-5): KAGVTQTPRYLIKTRGQQVTLSCSPISGHRSVSWYQQTPGQGLQFLFEYFSETQRNKGNFPGRFSGRQFSNSRSEMNVSTLELGDSALYLCASSFGLGAVGGETQYFGPGTRLLVL.

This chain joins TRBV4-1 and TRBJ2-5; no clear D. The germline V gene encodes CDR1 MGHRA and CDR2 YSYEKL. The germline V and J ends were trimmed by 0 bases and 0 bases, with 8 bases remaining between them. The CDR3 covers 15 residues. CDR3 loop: CASSQEPGYQETQYF. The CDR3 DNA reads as TGCGCCAGCAGCCAAGAACCGGGTTACCAAGAGACCCAGTACTTC.

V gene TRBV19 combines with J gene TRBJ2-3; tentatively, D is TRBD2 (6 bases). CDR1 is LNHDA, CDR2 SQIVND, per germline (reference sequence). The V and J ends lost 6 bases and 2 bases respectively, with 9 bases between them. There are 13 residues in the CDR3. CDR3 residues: CASSAGNTDTQYF. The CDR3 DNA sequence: TGTGCCAGTAGCGCGGGGAACACAGATACGCAGTATTTT.

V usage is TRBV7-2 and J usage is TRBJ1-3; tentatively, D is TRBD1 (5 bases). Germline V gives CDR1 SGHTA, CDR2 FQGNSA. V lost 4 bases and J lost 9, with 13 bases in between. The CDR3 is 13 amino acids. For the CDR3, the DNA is TGTGCCAGCAGCTCGCATACAGGACCCACCATATATTTT. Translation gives CASSSHTGPTIYF.

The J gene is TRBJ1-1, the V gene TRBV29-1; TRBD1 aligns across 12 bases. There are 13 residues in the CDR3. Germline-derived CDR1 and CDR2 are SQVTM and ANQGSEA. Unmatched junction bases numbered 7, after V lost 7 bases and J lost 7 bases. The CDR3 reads CSATGTGGGEAFF. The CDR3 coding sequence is TGCAGCGCAACCGGGACAGGGGGCGGTGAAGCTTTCTTT.

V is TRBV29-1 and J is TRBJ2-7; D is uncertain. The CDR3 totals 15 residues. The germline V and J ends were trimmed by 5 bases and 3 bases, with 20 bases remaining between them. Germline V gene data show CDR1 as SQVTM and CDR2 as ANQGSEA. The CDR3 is CSVFFLVVTGYEQYF. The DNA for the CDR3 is TGCAGCGTTTTCTTCCTGGTTGTAACTGGCTACGAGCAGTACTTC.

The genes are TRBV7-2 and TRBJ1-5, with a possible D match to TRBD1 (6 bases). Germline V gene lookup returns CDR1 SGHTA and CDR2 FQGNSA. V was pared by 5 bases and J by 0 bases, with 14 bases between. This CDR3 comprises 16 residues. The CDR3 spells CASSGQSGVSNQPQHF. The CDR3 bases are TGTGCCAGCAGCGGGCAGTCAGGGGTTAGCAATCAGCCCCAGCATTTT. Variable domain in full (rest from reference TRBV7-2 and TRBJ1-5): GAGVSQSPSNKVTEKGKDVELRCDPISGHTALYWYRQSLGQGLEFLIYFQGNSAPDKSGLPSDRFSAERTGGSVSTLTIQRTQQEDSAVYLCASSGQSGVSNQPQHFGDGTRLSIL.

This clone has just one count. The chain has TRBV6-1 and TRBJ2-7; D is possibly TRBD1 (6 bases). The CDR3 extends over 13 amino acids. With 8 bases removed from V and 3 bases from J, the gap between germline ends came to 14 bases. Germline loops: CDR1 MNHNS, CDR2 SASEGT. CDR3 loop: CASVRDTFYEQYF. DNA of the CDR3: TGTGCCAGCGTACGGGACACCTTCTACGAGCAGTACTTC.

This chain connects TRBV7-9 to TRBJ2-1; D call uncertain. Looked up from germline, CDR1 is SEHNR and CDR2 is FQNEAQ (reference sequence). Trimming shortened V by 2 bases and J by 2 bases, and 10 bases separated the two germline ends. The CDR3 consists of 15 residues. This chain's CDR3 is CASSLWYSPYNEQFF. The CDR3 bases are TGTGCCAGCAGCTTATGGTATAGTCCCTACAATGAGCAGTTCTTC.

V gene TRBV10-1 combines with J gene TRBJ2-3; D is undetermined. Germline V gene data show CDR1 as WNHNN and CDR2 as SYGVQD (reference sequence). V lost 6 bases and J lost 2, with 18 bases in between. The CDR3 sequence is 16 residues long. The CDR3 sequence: CASSSRTTHYTDTQYF. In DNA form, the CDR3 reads TGCGCCAGCAGCTCGAGAACCACTCATTACACAGATACGCAGTATTTT.

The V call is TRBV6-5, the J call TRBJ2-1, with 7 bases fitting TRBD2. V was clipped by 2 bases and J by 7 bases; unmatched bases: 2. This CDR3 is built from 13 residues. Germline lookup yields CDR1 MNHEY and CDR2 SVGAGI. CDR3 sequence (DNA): TGTGCCAGCAGTTACGGGGAGGGGAATGAGCAGTTCTTC. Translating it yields CASSYGEGNEQFF.

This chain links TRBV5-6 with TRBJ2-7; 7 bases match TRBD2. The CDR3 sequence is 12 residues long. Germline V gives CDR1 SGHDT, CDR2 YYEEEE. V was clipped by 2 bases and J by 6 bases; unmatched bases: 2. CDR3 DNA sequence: TGTGCCAGCAGCTTCAGGGAGGGCGAGCAGTACTTC. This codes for CASSFREGEQYF.

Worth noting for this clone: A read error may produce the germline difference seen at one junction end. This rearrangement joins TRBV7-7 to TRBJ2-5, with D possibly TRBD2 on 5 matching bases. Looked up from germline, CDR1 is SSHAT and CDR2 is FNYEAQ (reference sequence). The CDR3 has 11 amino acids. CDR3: CASSRGETQYF. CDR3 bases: TGTGCTAGCAGCCGCGGGGAGACCCAGTACTTC.

The CDR3 DNA follows: TGTGCCAGCATGTCGGACAGGGAAGTAGGTCAGTACTTC. The encoded protein is CASMSDREVGQYF. The chain is built from TRBV2 and TRBJ2-7; 8 bases match TRBD1. Germline lookup yields CDR1 SNHLY and CDR2 FYNNEI. The CDR3 has 13 residues. V lost 7 bases and J lost 10; bases outside the gene matches: 12.

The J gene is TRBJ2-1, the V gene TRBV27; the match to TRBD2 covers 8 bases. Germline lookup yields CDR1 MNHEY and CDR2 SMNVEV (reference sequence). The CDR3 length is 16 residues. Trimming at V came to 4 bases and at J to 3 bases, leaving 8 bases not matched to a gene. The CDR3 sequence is CASSSPRSGGYNEQFF. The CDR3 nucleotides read TGTGCCAGCAGTTCCCCTCGGAGCGGGGGCTACAATGAGCAGTTCTTC.

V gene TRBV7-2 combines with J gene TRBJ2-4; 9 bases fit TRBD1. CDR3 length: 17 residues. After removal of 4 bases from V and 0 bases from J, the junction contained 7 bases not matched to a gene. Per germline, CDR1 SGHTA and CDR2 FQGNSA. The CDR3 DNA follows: TGTGCCAGCAGCTCCGGGGACAGGGACCTAGCCAAAAACATTCAGTACTTC. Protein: CASSSGDRDLAKNIQYF.

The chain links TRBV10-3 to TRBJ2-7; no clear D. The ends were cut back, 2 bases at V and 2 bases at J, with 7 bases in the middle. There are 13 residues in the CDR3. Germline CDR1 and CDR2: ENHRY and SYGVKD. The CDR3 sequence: CAISEGRTYEQYF. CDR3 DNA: TGTGCCATCAGTGAGGGGCGAACCTACGAGCAGTACTTC.

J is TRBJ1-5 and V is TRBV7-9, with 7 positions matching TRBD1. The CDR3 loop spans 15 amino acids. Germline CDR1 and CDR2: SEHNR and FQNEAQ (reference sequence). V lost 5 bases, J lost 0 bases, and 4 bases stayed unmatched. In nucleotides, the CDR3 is TGTGCCAGCAGCCCAGGGGGGTATAGCAATCAGCCCCAGCATTTT. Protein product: CASSPGGYSNQPQHF.

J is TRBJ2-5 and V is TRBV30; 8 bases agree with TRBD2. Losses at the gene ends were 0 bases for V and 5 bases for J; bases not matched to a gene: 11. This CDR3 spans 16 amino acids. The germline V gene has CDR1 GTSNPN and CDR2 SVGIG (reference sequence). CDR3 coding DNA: TGTGCCTGGAGTGTTGGAAGCGGGGGATTCTCGGAGACCCAGTACTTC. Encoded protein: CAWSVGSGGFSETQYF.

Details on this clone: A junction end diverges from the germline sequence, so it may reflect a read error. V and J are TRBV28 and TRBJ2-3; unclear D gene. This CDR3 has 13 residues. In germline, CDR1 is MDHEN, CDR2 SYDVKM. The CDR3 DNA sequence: TGTGCCACCAGTTCCTCTAGCACAGATACGCAGTATTTT. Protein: CATSSSSTDTQYF.

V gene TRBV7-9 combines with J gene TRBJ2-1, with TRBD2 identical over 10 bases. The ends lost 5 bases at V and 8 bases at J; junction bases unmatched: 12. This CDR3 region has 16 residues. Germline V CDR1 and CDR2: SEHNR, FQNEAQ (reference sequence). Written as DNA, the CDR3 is TGTGCCAGCAGCGGATGGACTAGCGGAGGGGGAGATGAGCAGTTCTTC. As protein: CASSGWTSGGGDEQFF.

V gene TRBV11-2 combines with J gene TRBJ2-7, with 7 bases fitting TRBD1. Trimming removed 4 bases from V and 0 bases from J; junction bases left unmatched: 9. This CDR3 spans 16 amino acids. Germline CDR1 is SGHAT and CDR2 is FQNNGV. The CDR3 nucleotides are TGTGCCAGCAGCTCCGTCCTACAGGGGCCCTCCTACGAGCAGTACTTC. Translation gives CASSSVLQGPSYEQYF.